These 20 T cell receptor beta chains came from one sample sequenced in a study of cytotoxic CD8 clonotypes in ibrutinib-treated CLL. Here immunoSEQ multiplex PCR was the method, and the copy in TCRdb shows in-frame clones only, minus some. The sample holds 200,000 or so clones, 79% seen once. The sequencing used PBMCs, collected after 12 months of ibrutinib treatment. Receptor source: a human donor with chronic lymphocytic leukemia.

This clone was seen a few times. CDR3 nucleotide sequence: TGTGCCAGCAGCTCACAGGGGGCCGGGGAGCTGTTTTTT. It yields the protein CASSSQGAGELFF. The V call is TRBV7-3, the J call TRBJ2-2, with TRBD1 identical over 8 bases. J gave up 6 bases and V 4 bases, and 1 base lay outside the gene matches. The CDR3 runs to 13 residues. Germline V gene data show CDR1 as SGHTA and CDR2 as FQGTGA.

The rearrangement links TRBV25-1 to TRBJ2-5, with TRBD1 identical over 10 bases. CDR1 is MGHDK, CDR2 SYGVNS, per germline. The CDR3 runs 14 residues. V shed 4 bases and J 4 bases; nucleotides not matched to a gene: 3. The CDR3 spells CASSATGGGETQYF. The CDR3, as DNA: TGTGCCAGCAGTGCGACAGGGGGCGGAGAGACCCAGTACTTC.

The chain joins TRBV6-5 to TRBJ1-2, with 9 bases that match TRBD1. The V and J ends lost 6 bases and 8 bases, in that order; junction bases with no gene match: 10. CDR3 length equals 14 residues. The V gene's germline CDR1 is MNHEY and CDR2 SVGAGI. CDR3 nucleotide sequence: TGTGCCAGCAGCTGGGGGACAGGGTTTTCAGGCTACACCTTC. It is translated as CASSWGTGFSGYTF.

The J gene is TRBJ2-1, the V gene TRBV11-3; TRBD1 matches at 7 bases. V was pared by 2 bases and J by 7 bases, with 5 bases of the junction left unmatched. Looked up from germline, CDR1 is SGHNT and CDR2 is YENEEA. The CDR3 runs 14 residues. In nucleotides, the CDR3 is TGTGCCAGCAGCTTAACCCAGGGGGTGAATGAGCAGTTCTTC. Protein product: CASSLTQGVNEQFF.

The chain recombines TRBV6-1 with TRBJ2-5; TRBD1 is a possible D gene (5 bases). Germline V CDR1 and CDR2: MNHNS, SASEGT. The CDR3 length is 13 residues. V lost 1 base to trimming and J lost 7 bases, with 10 bases between them. This chain's CDR3 is CASSEEEGATQYF. The CDR3, as DNA: TGTGCCAGCAGTGAAGAAGAAGGGGCGACCCAGTACTTC.

The chain has TRBV30 and TRBJ1-1; no clear D. Germline-derived CDR1 and CDR2 are GTSNPN and SVGIG (reference sequence). The V end was cut by 2 bases, the J end by 0 bases, with 19 bases between. The CDR3 covers 17 residues. CDR3 protein: CAWSKMITQTMNTEAFF. CDR3 nucleotide sequence: TGTGCCTGGAGTAAGATGATCACTCAAACAATGAACACTGAAGCTTTCTTT.

The rearrangement uses TRBV5-1 and TRBJ1-1; D unclear. V dropped 1 base and J dropped 3 bases, with 13 bases sitting between them. The germline V gene encodes CDR1 SGHRS and CDR2 YFSETQ. The CDR3 contains 15 residues. The CDR3 DNA reads as TGCGCCAGCAGCTTGTTTGGGCCGGAGGACACTGAAGCTTTCTTT. Its protein is CASSLFGPEDTEAFF.

V is TRBV28 and J is TRBJ2-5, with 8 bases aligning to TRBD1. CDR1 is MDHEN, CDR2 SYDVKM, per germline. V was clipped by 3 bases and J by 5 bases; unmatched bases: 5. CDR3 length: 14 amino acids. CDR3 protein: CASSLYRGSETQYF. CDR3 bases: TGTGCCAGCAGTTTGTACAGGGGGAGCGAGACCCAGTACTTC.

The chain combines TRBV19 with TRBJ2-7; D might be TRBD2 (6 bases). Germline CDR1 reads LNHDA; CDR2 reads SQIVND (reference sequence). Between the trimmed V and J ends, which lost 1 base and 0 bases, there was a span of 10 bases. CDR3 size: 15 residues. This chain's CDR3 is CASSIGSGVSYEQYF. The CDR3 DNA sequence: TGTGCCAGTAGTATAGGTTCGGGAGTCTCCTACGAGCAGTACTTC.

This chain connects TRBV29-1 to TRBJ2-1, with 10 nucleotides matching TRBD1. The CDR3 is 14 residues long. With V trimmed by 2 bases and J by 5 bases, 3 bases remained unmatched. CDR1 is SQVTM, CDR2 ANQGSEA, per germline. CDR3: CSVEPGQGNNEQFF. The CDR3 DNA is TGCAGCGTTGAACCGGGACAGGGGAACAATGAGCAGTTCTTC.

The V call is TRBV5-5, the J call TRBJ1-5; D is possibly TRBD1 (5 bases). Germline CDR1 is SGHKS and CDR2 is YYEKEE (reference sequence). The length of the CDR3 is 17 residues. Trimming shortened V by 4 bases and J by 0 bases, and 17 bases separated the two germline ends. CDR3 loop: CASSQSSGRHSNQPQHF. For the CDR3, the DNA is TGTGCCAGCAGCCAGTCCTCGGGACGCCATAGCAATCAGCCCCAGCATTTT.

The CDR3 DNA sequence: TGTGCCATCAGTGGGGGGGGGACAGGTCAGCAAGAGACCCAGTACTTC. This translates into CAISGGGTGQQETQYF. This rearrangement joins TRBV10-3 to TRBJ2-5; D possibly corresponds to TRBD1 (8 bases). Germline CDR1 is ENHRY and CDR2 is SYGVKD. V dropped 4 bases and J dropped 2 bases, with 17 bases sitting between them. The CDR3 consists of 16 residues.

The chain links TRBV28 to TRBJ1-2; no firm D call. The CDR3 is 11 amino acids. V was clipped by 3 bases and J by 6 bases, with 5 bases between them. Germline V gene data show CDR1 as MDHEN and CDR2 as SYDVKM. The CDR3 loop reads CASSFSDGYTF. As DNA, the CDR3 is TGTGCCAGCAGTTTCTCCGATGGCTACACCTTC.

The chain has TRBV29-1 and TRBJ1-3, with D uncertain. This CDR3 contains 14 residues. CDR1 is SQVTM, CDR2 ANQGSEA, per germline. V was trimmed by 4 bases and J by 0 bases, leaving 10 bases between them. The CDR3 loop is CSVGYSYSGNTIYF. CDR3 nucleotides: TGCAGCGTTGGGTACAGCTACTCTGGAAACACCATATATTTT. The full variable domain, in which reference TRBV29-1 and TRBJ1-3 provide the parts outside the CDR3, is SAVISQKPSRDICQRGTSLTIQCQVDSQVTMMFWYRQQPGQSLTLIATANQGSEATYESGFVIDKFPISRPNLTFSTLTVSNMSPEDSSIYLCSVGYSYSGNTIYFGEGSWLTVV.

This clone was observed a handful of times. The chain joins TRBV2 to TRBJ1-5; D unresolved. Trimming shortened V by 5 bases and J by 3 bases, and 14 bases separated the two germline ends. The CDR3 loop spans 15 amino acids. Germline CDR1 is SNHLY and CDR2 is FYNNEI. CDR3 DNA: TGTGCCAGCAGTTCGGCCGGGGTCCTCAATCAGCCCCAGCATTTT. Protein: CASSSAGVLNQPQHF.

J is TRBJ2-2 and V is TRBV7-2; perhaps TRBD2 as D (7 bases). The CDR3 contains 16 residues. Germline V gene sequence: CDR1 SGHTA, CDR2 FQGNSA. Trimming removed 4 bases at V and 5 bases at J, with 17 bases between. The CDR3 sequence: CASSYVGGAETGELFF. The CDR3, as DNA: TGTGCCAGCAGCTATGTTGGGGGGGCCGAAACCGGGGAGCTGTTTTTT.

This chain connects TRBV5-1 to TRBJ2-2, with D perhaps TRBD1 (5 bases). Germline V lookup: CDR1 SGHRS, CDR2 YFSETQ. The CDR3 has 14 amino acids. Trimming took off 2 bases at V and 1 base at J, with 6 bases between the two ends. The CDR3 nucleotides are TGCGCCAGCAGCTTCCAGGGGAACACCGGGGAGCTGTTTTTT. Encoded protein: CASSFQGNTGELFF.

The chain couples TRBV7-8 to TRBJ1-3; D is uncertain. V shed 1 base and J shed 7 bases, with 5 bases lying between them. CDR1 is SGHVS and CDR2 is FQNEAQ in the germline V gene. CDR3 length: 12 residues. CDR3 DNA: TGTGCCAGCAGCTTAGGAGACAACACCATATATTTT. This sequence encodes CASSLGDNTIYF.

This chain uses TRBV4-2 with TRBJ1-2; D is perhaps TRBD1 (5 bases). This CDR3 is 15 amino acids long. Trimming stripped 0 bases from V and 1 base from J, with 9 bases between. CDR1 is LGHNA, CDR2 YNFKEQ, per germline. The CDR3: CASSQELDSNYGYTF. CDR3 DNA sequence: TGTGCCAGCAGCCAAGAGCTCGACAGTAACTATGGCTACACCTTC.

The chain couples TRBV12-5 to TRBJ1-2; 7 bases are shared with TRBD1. The junction had 4 bases not matched to a gene; V was cut back by 1 base and J by 2 bases. The CDR3 consists of 15 residues. From germline, CDR1 is LGHNT and CDR2 FRNRAP. The CDR3 is CASGLGQGGNYGYTF. The CDR3 DNA reads TGTGCTAGTGGTTTGGGACAGGGCGGGAACTATGGCTACACCTTC. The whole variable domain, remainder taken from reference TRBV12-5 and TRBJ1-2, is DARVTQTPRHKVTEMGQEVTMRCQPILGHNTVFWYRQTMMQGLELLAYFRNRAPLDDSGMPKDRFSAEMPDATLATLKIQPSEPRDSAVYFCASGLGQGGNYGYTFGSGTRLTVV.